This TCR beta chain appears in the sequencing data of a study of cytomegalovirus exposure and HLA in healthy donors. This clone was picked up one time. Antigen specificity is unknown. Clones were sequenced by immunoSEQ multiplex PCR, and TCRdb holds only the in-frame ones, with some missing. The sample includes 170,000 or so clones, roughly 85% of them seen just once. Points from the study as a whole: It was confirmed in vitro that a few of the CMV-associated chains were specific for CMV antigens. It was reportedly the case that the classifier diagnosed cytomegalovirus status with high specificity and sensitivity. Cytomegalovirus-associated TCR beta chains were listed, numbering over 150.

This TCR came from a man aged 18 to 30 in good health and CMV-seropositive. Sequencing input: PBMCs.

CDR3 nucleotide sequence: TGTGCCAGCAGTGAAACAGGGCAGGTGGACTATGGCTACACCTTC. Amino acids: CASSETGQVDYGYTF. The chain links TRBV2 to TRBJ1-2; D possibly corresponds to TRBD1 (6 bases). The CDR3 is made up of 15 amino acids. V shed 2 bases and J shed 3 bases, with 13 bases lying between them. Germline loops: CDR1 SNHLY, CDR2 FYNNEI.